This TCR beta chain emerged from a study of T cells after yellow fever vaccination. Whole-study context: With SMART-Seq v4 Ultra Low Input, the fractions containing low cell numbers were prepared.

There are 13 residues in the CDR3. V was pared by 1 base and J by 4 bases, with 10 bases between. CDR1 SQVTM and CDR2 ANQGSEA come from the germline V gene. Each CDR3 protein gets one entry after TCRdb re-called the 5' RACE reads with MiXCR. The table includes hundreds of thousands of distinct CDR3 sequences, around a fifth detected once. In regard to this clonotype: Its antigen remains unidentified.

The study's findings and limits: Post-booster samples contained most primary-vaccination clones (approximately 95% CD4, about 90% CD8). The appearance of a small share of clonotypes in both CD4 and CD8 compartments was observed.

The material sequenced was PBMCs, taken approximately 20 days after the first yellow fever vaccination. The receptor comes from a man aged 18 to 30 who received the YFV17D yellow fever vaccine. J is TRBJ1-2 and V is TRBV29-1; TRBD1 might be the D (5 bases). CDR3 amino acids: CSVEGGRRYGYTF. CDR3 sequence (DNA): TGCAGCGTTGAAGGGGGCAGACGCTATGGCTACACCTTC.